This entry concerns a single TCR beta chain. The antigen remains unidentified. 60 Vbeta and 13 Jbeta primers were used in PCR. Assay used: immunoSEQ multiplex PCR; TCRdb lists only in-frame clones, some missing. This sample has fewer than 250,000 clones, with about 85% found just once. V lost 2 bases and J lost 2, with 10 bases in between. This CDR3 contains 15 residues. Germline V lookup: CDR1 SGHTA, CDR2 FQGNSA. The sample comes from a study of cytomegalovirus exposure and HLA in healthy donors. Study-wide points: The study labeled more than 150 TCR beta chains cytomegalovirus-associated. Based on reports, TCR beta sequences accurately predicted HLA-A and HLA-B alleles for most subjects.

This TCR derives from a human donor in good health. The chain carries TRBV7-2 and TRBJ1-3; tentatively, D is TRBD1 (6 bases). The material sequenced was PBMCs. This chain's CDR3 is CASSLTGLPGNTIYF. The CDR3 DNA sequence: TGTGCCAGCAGCTTAACAGGGTTACCTGGAAACACCATATATTTT.